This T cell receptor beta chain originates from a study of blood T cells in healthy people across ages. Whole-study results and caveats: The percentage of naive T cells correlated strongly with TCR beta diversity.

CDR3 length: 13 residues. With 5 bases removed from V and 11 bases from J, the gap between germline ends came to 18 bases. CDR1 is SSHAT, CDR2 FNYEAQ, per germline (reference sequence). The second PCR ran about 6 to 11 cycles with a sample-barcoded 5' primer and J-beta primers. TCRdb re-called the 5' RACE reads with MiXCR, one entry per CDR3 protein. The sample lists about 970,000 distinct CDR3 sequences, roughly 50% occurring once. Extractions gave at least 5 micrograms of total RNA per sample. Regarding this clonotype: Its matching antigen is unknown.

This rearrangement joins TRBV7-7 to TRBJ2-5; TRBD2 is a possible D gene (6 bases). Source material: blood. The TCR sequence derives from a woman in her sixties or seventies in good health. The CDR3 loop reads CASSREVWEEQYF. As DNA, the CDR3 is TGTGCCAGCAGCCGCGAGGTGTGGGAGGAGCAGTACTTC.